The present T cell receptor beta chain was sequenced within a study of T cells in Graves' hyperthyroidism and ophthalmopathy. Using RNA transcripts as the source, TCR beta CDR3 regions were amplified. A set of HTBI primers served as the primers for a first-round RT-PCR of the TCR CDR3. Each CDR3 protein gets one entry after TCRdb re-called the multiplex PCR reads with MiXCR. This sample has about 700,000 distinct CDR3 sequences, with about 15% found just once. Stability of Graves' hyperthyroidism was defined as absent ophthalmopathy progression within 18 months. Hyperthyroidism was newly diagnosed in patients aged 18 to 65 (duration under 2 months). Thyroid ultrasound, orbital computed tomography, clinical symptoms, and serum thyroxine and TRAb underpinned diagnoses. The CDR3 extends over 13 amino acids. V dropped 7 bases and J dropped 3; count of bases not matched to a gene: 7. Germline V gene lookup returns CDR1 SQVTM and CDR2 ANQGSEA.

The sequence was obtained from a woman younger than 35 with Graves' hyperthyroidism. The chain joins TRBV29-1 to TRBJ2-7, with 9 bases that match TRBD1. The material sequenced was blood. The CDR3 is CSAWTGVDYEQYF. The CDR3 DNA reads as TGCAGCGCTTGGACAGGGGTCGACTACGAGCAGTACTTC.